This T cell receptor beta chain originates from a study of blood T cells in healthy people across ages. The CDR3 consists of 15 residues. Germline V gene sequence: CDR1 SGHKS, CDR2 YYEKEE (reference sequence). Between the trimmed V and J ends, which lost 2 bases and 0 bases, there was a span of 12 bases. A second PCR, run for about 7 to 11 cycles, used a sample-barcoded 5' primer plus a J-beta primer mix. Tags on each cDNA molecule came from a template-switch adaptor with 12 random nucleotides. TCRdb called the 5' RACE reads again in MiXCR, with one record for every CDR3 protein. The sample records 1.8 million or so distinct CDR3 sequences, more than 35% being singletons.

Material: blood. The chain combines TRBV5-5 with TRBJ2-7; D uncertain. The sequence was collected from a human donor in good health. CDR3 bases: TGTGCCAGCAGCTTTCGCGCAGCTCTCTCCTACGAGCAGTACTTC. This codes for CASSFRAALSYEQYF.